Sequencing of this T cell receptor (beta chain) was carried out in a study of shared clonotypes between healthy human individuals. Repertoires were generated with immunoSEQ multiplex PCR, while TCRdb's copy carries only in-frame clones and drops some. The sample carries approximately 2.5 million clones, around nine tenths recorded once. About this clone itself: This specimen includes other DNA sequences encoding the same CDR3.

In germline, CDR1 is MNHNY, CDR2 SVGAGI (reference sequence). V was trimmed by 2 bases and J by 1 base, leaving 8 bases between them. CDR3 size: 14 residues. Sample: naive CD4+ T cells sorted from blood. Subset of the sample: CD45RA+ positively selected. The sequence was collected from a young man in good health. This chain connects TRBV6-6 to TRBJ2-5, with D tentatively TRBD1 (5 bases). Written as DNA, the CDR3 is TGTGCCAGCAGTTACCGGCAGGGCCAAGAGACCCAGTACTTC. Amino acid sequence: CASSYRQGQETQYF.